These 14 T cell receptor beta chains came from one sample sequenced in a study of blood T cell repertoires in COVID-19. Method: immunoSEQ multiplex PCR; TCRdb's copy keeps in-frame clones and lacks some. The data contain fewer than 250,000 clones, 65% to 85% of them singletons. Sequencing was done on a sample of PBMCs or T cells enriched from blood (not recorded which). These receptors all stem from a woman between 35 and 50 years old with acute COVID-19.

This clone was recorded once. This sequence joins TRBV5-1 and TRBJ2-7; a weak D match, TRBD2 (6 bases). The CDR3 length is 15 residues. Trimming removed 3 bases at V and 0 bases at J, with 13 bases between. Germline assignment: CDR1 SGHRS and CDR2 YFSETQ. The CDR3 is CASSWVGGISYEQYF. CDR3 nucleotides: TGCGCCAGCAGCTGGGTGGGCGGGATCTCCTACGAGCAGTACTTC.

This chain uses TRBV3-1 (or the pseudogene TRBV3-2) with TRBJ2-1; the match to TRBD1 covers 7 bases. The CDR3 runs to 16 residues. CDR1 and CDR2 from the germline V gene are LGHDT and YNNKEL (reference sequence). The ends lost 4 bases at V and 0 bases at J; junction bases unmatched: 6. The CDR3 reads CASSLPGGSSYNEQFF. The CDR3 nucleotides are TGTGCCAGCAGCCTTCCAGGGGGTAGCTCCTACAATGAGCAGTTCTTC.

V gene TRBV5-1 combines with J gene TRBJ2-3, with TRBD2 identical over 7 bases. Unmatched junction bases numbered 5, after V lost 4 bases and J lost 0 bases. There are 15 residues in the CDR3. Germline V gives CDR1 SGHRS, CDR2 YFSETQ. The CDR3 DNA is TGCGCCAGCAGCACGGGGACTACTAGCACAGATACGCAGTATTTT. Translated, it gives CASSTGTTSTDTQYF.

V is TRBV7-2 and J is TRBJ2-1; possibly TRBD1 for D (6 bases). V dropped 3 bases and J dropped 2 bases, with 11 bases sitting between them. From germline, CDR1 is SGHTA and CDR2 FQGNSA. This CDR3 has 15 amino acids. In DNA form, the CDR3 reads TGTGCCAGCAGCTTCGACGGGACACCCTACAATGAGCAGTTCTTC. It specifies CASSFDGTPYNEQFF.

The genes are TRBV19 and TRBJ2-5; no definite D call. From germline, CDR1 is LNHDA and CDR2 SQIVND (reference sequence). The CDR3 consists of 14 residues. Trimming cost V 3 bases and J 0 bases, with 8 bases left between them. The CDR3 reads CASSIRDNQETQYF. The CDR3, as DNA: TGTGCCAGTAGTATTCGCGACAACCAAGAGACCCAGTACTTC.

This chain links TRBV6-5 with TRBJ1-4, with a tentative D call TRBD1 (6 bases). Trimming removed 2 bases from V and 7 bases from J, with 17 bases in between. Germline loops: CDR1 MNHEY, CDR2 SVGAGI. This CDR3 is 16 amino acids long. The CDR3: CASSYLGGGAAEKLFF. The CDR3 coding sequence is TGTGCCAGCAGTTACCTGGGTGGGGGGGCCGCTGAAAAACTGTTTTTT.

V is TRBV3-1 (or the pseudogene TRBV3-2) and J is TRBJ2-2; TRBD1 might be the D (5 bases). V lost 6 bases to trimming and J lost 8 bases, with 19 bases between them. The V gene's germline CDR1 is LGHDT and CDR2 YNNKEL (reference sequence). This CDR3 region has 15 residues. CDR3 bases: TGTGCCAGCAGTCCTCGCGCAGGGCAATGGGGGGAGCTGTTTTTT. Its translation: CASSPRAGQWGELFF.

The gene calls are TRBV5-1 and TRBJ2-5; D is ambiguous. V lost 4 bases to trimming and J lost 5 bases, with 18 bases between them. CDR3 length: 15 residues. Germline CDR1 is SGHRS and CDR2 is YFSETQ. CDR3 protein: CASSESTRIEETQYF. The DNA of the CDR3 is TGCGCCAGCAGCGAGTCAACCCGAATTGAGGAGACCCAGTACTTC. The full variable domain, rest sourced from reference TRBV5-1 and TRBJ2-5, is KAGVTQTPRYLIKTRGQQVTLSCSPISGHRSVSWYQQTPGQGLQFLFEYFSETQRNKGNFPGRFSGRQFSNSRSEMNVSTLELGDSALYLCASSESTRIEETQYFGPGTRLLVL.

The rearrangement links TRBV19 to TRBJ2-3, with 9 bases matching TRBD1. This CDR3 has 15 residues. Germline V gives CDR1 LNHDA, CDR2 SQIVND (reference sequence). V lost 6 bases and J lost 4; bases outside the gene matches: 8. The CDR3: CASRDFGTGPDTQYF. CDR3 nucleotide sequence: TGTGCCAGTAGGGACTTCGGGACAGGGCCAGATACGCAGTATTTT. Full variable domain (rest looked up from reference TRBV19 and TRBJ2-3): DGGITQSPKYLFRKEGQNVTLSCEQNLNHDAMYWYRQDPGQGLRLIYYSQIVNDFQKGDIAEGYSVSREKKESFPLTVTSAQKNPTAFYLCASRDFGTGPDTQYFGPGTRLTVL.

This clone was seen just once. The chain has TRBV19 and TRBJ2-5, with D possibly TRBD1 on 6 matching bases. V was cut by 6 bases and J by 4 bases, with 18 bases left in between. Looked up from germline, CDR1 is LNHDA and CDR2 is SQIVND (reference sequence). The CDR3 length is 15 residues. This chain's CDR3 is CASRYPPGEGETQYF. Written as DNA, the CDR3 is TGTGCCAGTAGATATCCCCCAGGGGAAGGAGAGACCCAGTACTTC.

The chain joins TRBV30 to TRBJ2-5, with 7 bases aligning to TRBD1. Germline CDR1 is GTSNPN and CDR2 is SVGIG (reference sequence). The CDR3 length is 12 residues. The V gene end was trimmed by 5 bases and the J gene end by 5 bases; junction bases not matched to a gene: 5. As DNA, the CDR3 is TGTGCCTGGGAGGGGGCTAGGGAGACCCAGTACTTC. It yields the protein CAWEGARETQYF.

The chain combines TRBV7-2 with TRBJ1-2; 8 bases fit TRBD1. V trimming: 2 bases; J trimming: 4 bases; junction bases outside the gene matches: 6. Germline CDR1 is SGHTA and CDR2 is FQGNSA. The CDR3 contains 15 residues. Written as DNA, the CDR3 is TGTGCCAGCAGCTTACGCACAGGGGGTTTCTATGGCTACACCTTC. It codes for CASSLRTGGFYGYTF.

The chain links TRBV10-3 to TRBJ1-2; D is uncertain. Trimming stripped 7 bases from V and 6 bases from J, with 9 bases between. The CDR3 totals 11 residues. Germline lookup yields CDR1 ENHRY and CDR2 SYGVKD. The DNA for the CDR3 is TGTGCCATCAATCTGGGAGATGGCTACACCTTC. It is translated as CAINLGDGYTF.

The chain links TRBV5-4 to TRBJ2-6; D might be TRBD2 (5 bases). Germline CDR1 reads SGHNT; CDR2 reads YYREEE (reference sequence). The V and J ends lost 0 bases and 0 bases respectively, with 13 bases between them. This CDR3 has 18 amino acids. CDR3 in DNA: TGTGCCAGCAGCTTGGGAGCCCTCCTAGCCTCTGGGGCCAACGTCCTGACTTTC. Residues: CASSLGALLASGANVLTF.